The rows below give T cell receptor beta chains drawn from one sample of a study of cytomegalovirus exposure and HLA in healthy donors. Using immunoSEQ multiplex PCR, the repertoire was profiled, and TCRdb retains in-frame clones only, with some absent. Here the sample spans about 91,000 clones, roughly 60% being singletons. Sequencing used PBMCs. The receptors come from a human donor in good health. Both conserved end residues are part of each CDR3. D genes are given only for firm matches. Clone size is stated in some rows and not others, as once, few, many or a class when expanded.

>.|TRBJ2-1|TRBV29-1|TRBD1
TGCAGCGTTGTGCGGACAGGGAACCATGAGCAGTTCTTC
CSVVRTGNHEQFF
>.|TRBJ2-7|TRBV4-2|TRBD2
TGTGCCAGCAGCCAAGATCCTCTAGCGGAATCCTACGAGCAGTACTTC
CASSQDPLAESYEQYF
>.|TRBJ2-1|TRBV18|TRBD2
TGTGCCAGCTCACCAGGGTTAGCGGGGGTATACAATGAGCAGTTCTTC
CASSPGLAGVYNEQFF
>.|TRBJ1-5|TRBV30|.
TGTGCCTGGAGTAGAGAAAATAATCAGCCCCAGCATTTT
CAWSRENNQPQHF
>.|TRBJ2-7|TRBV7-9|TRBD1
TGTGCCAGCAGCGCGGGACAGGGGTTTTGGGAGCAGTACTTC
CASSAGQGFWEQYF
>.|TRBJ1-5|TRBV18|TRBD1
TGTGCCAGCTCACGGACAGGGAAAAATCAGCCCCAGCATTTT
CASSRTGKNQPQHF
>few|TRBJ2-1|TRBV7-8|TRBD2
TGTGCCAGCAGCTTGTTGGCCAGCGGGGGGGCCAGAGAGCAGTTCTTC
CASSLLASGGAREQFF
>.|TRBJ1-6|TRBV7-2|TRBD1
TGTGCCAGCAACGGGGGTCGACAGGGGCCCTATAATTCCCCCCTCCACTTT
CASNGGRQGPYNSPLHF
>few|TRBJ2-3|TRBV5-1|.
TGCGCCAGCAGCTTAAAACAGAGCACAGATACGCAGTATTTT
CASSLKQSTDTQYF
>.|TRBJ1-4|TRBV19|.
TGTGCCAGTAGCGACTGGGGAGGCAATGAAAAACTGTTTTTT
CASSDWGGNEKLFF
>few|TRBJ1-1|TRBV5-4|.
TGTGCCAGCAGCTTACGGGACATGAACACTGAAGCTTTCTTT
CASSLRDMNTEAFF
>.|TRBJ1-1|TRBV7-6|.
TGTGCCAGCAGCTTAGGCTCAGAACTGAACACTGAAGCTTTCTTT
CASSLGSELNTEAFF
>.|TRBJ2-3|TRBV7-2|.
TGTGCCAGCAGTTTCGCTAGTATCGGGACAGATACGCAGTATTTT
CASSFASIGTDTQYF
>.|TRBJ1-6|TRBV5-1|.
TGCGCCAGCAGCTTGGAAGGGGTGGCGAATTCACCCCTCCACTTT
CASSLEGVANSPLHF
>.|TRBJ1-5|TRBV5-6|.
TGTGCCAGCAGCTTGGCCCCAGGGGAACTACAGCCCCAGCATTTT
CASSLAPGELQPQHF
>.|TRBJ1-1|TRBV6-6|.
TGTGCCAGCAAGGTCGGAGCTGGGGCGAACACTGAAGCTTTCTTT
CASKVGAGANTEAFF
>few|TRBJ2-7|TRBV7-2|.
TGTGCCAGCAGCTTACTAGGAGAGTACGAGCAGTACTTC
CASSLLGEYEQYF
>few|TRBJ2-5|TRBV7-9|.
TGTGCCAGCAGCTTTACAGGTTCTAGGGAGACCCAGTACTTC
CASSFTGSRETQYF
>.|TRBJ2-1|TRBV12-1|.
TGTGCCAGCAGCTTTGTTTCTATACACAATGAGCAGTTCTTC
CASSFVSIHNEQFF
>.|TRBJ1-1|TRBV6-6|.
TGTGCCAGCAGTCGCAATACAGGGATGAACACTGAAGCTTTCTTT
CASSRNTGMNTEAFF
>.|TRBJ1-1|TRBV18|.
TGTGCCAGCTCAGAGCAACAGATGAACACTGAAGCTTTCTTT
CASSEQQMNTEAFF
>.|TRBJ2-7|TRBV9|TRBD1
TGTGCCAGCAGCGATAAGGACAGGGTCCACGAGCAGTACTTC
CASSDKDRVHEQYF
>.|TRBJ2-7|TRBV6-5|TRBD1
TGTGCCAGCACTAGAGACAGGGCCTCCTACGAGCAGTACTTC
CASTRDRASYEQYF
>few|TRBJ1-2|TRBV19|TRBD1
TGTGCCAGTAGTAGTACCGGGACAGGGTTTGGCTACACCTTC
CASSSTGTGFGYTF
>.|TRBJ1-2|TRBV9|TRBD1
TGTGCCAGCAGCCCACGGGACAGGGACTATGGCTACACCTTC
CASSPRDRDYGYTF
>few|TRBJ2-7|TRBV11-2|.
TGTGCCAGCAAAAGTTTGGGGGCCTGGCAGTACTTC
CASKSLGAWQYF
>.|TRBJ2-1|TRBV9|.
TGTGCCAGCAGGGCGACTAGTTCCGGTGAGCAGTTCTTC
CASRATSSGEQFF
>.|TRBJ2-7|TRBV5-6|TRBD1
TGTGCCAGCAGCTTCTGGACAGGGCGAATGGAAGCCTACGAGCAGTACTTC
CASSFWTGRMEAYEQYF
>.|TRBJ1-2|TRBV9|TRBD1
TGTGCCAGCAGCGTAGCAGGGGGACCACTCTATGGCTACACCTTC
CASSVAGGPLYGYTF
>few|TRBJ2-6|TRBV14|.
TGTGCCAGCAGCCCGCTAGCGAGTGGGGCCAACGTCCTGACTTTC
CASSPLASGANVLTF
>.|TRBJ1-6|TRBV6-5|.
TGTGCCAGCAGAACAGGGAGGGTTAATTCACCCCTCCACTTT
CASRTGRVNSPLHF
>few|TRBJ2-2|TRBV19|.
TGTGCCAGTAGTATGGGGGCTCGGGGAACCGGGGAGCTGTTTTTT
CASSMGARGTGELFF
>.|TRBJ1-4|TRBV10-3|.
TGTGCCATCAGAGGAGATACAACTAATGAAAAACTGTTTTTT
CAIRGDTTNEKLFF
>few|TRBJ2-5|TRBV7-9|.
TGTGCCAGCAGCTTAGGTATCCCGGGATTCCAAGAGACCCAGTACTTC
CASSLGIPGFQETQYF
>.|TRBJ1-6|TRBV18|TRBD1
TGTGCCAGCTCACCCTGGGACAGCACGACCTCACCCCTCCACTTT
CASSPWDSTTSPLHF
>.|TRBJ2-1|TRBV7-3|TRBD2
TGTGCCAGCAGCCTAGGGACTAGCGGGGGGGCCAAGAATGAGCAGTTCTTC
CASSLGTSGGAKNEQFF
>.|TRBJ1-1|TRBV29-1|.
TGCAGCGTTGTAAGGGGTGGCACTGAAGCTTTCTTT
CSVVRGGTEAFF
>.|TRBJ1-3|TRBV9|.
TGTGCCAGCAGCGTAGAACAGGGTGGCACCATATATTTT
CASSVEQGGTIYF
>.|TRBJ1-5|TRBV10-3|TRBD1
TGTGCCATCAAGGGACAGGGGATCAATCAGCCCCAGCATTTT
CAIKGQGINQPQHF
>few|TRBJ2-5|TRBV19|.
TGTGCCAGTAGTATAGATGGGGGCTGGAGCCAAGAGACCCAGTACTTC
CASSIDGGWSQETQYF
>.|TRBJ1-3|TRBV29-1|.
TGCAGCGTTGAAAGCGGGGGGGCAGGGCGGATTGTGGCGGGAAACACCATATATTTT
CSVESGGAGRIVAGNTIYF
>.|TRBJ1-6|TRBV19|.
TGTGCCAGTAGTTTAACACCCCCTCGATCGTCACCCCTCCACTTT
CASSLTPPRSSPLHF
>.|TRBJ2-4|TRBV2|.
TGTGCCAGCGAGACAGAAGCCAAAAACATTCAGTACTTC
CASETEAKNIQYF
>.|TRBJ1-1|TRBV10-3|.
TGTGCCATCAGCTTGGGTGGGCCCGAACTCCCTGAAGCTTTCTTT
CAISLGGPELPEAFF
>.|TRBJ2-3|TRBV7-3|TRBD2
TGTGCCAGCAGCTTCACTAGCGGGGGGACCACAGATACGCAGTATTTT
CASSFTSGGTTDTQYF
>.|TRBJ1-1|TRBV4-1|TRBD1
TGCGCCAGCAGTCGAACAGGGGCGAACACTGAAGCTTTCTTT
CASSRTGANTEAFF
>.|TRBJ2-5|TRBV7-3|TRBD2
TGTGCCAGCAGCCGCGGGGGGAACCAAGAGGCCCAGTACTTC
CASSRGGNQEAQYF
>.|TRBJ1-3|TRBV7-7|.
TGTGCTAGCAGCTTAGGAGGGCCTGGAAACACCATATATTTT
CASSLGGPGNTIYF
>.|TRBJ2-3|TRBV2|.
TGTGCCAGCAGTGAATGGGGAAAAGACAGCCGCACAGATACGCAGTATTTT
CASSEWGKDSRTDTQYF
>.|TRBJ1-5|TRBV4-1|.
TGCGCCAGCAGCCAAGACGGTGCACGACAGCCCCAGCATTTT
CASSQDGARQPQHF
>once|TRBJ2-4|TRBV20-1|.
TGCAGTCCCCAGGTAATACCGTACTTC
CSPQVIPYF
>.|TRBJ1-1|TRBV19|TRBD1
TGTGCCAGTAGTACGGGACAGGGGACCGGCACTGAAGCTTTCTTT
CASSTGQGTGTEAFF
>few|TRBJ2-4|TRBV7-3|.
TGTGCCAGCAGCTTAGTAGGGAGCGAAAACATTCAGTACTTC
CASSLVGSENIQYF
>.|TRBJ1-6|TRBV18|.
TGTGCCAGCTCAGCGACCACGAAGGGAACAGGGACCTATAATTCACCCCTCCACTTT
CASSATTKGTGTYNSPLHF
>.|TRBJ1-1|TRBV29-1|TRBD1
TGCAGCGTTGCTACAGGGGGCATGAACACTGAAGCTTTCTTT
CSVATGGMNTEAFF
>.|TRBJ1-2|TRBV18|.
TGTGCCAGCTCTCGACAGACTAACTATGGCTACACCTTC
CASSRQTNYGYTF
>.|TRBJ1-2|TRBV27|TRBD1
TGTGCCAGCAGTCTCCGGGACAGGGCCAGCTACACCTTC
CASSLRDRASYTF